This T cell receptor (beta chain) was identified in a study of response to subunit inactivated influenza vaccine. Study-wide results and caveats: The authors suggested that few new T cells are recruited per seasonal influenza vaccination.

TCRdb reanalysed the RT-PCR reads using MiXCR and keeps one entry per CDR3 protein. The repertoire includes hundreds of thousands of distinct CDR3 sequences, less than 25% of them detected once, and roughly a tenth sits in the top ten. A few counts support this clonotype. Its target is unknown. The TCR was taken from a man aged 50-75 years who received an inactivated influenza vaccine. The starting material was PBMCs from blood, obtained approximately 20 months after vaccination.

The CDR3 nucleotides are TGTGCCAGCAGCCACGAGGGGGAAAAACTGTTTTTT. Translation gives CASSHEGEKLFF. This sequence joins TRBV11-2 and TRBJ1-4, with a tentative D call TRBD1 (5 bases). Germline CDR1 is SGHAT and CDR2 is FQNNGV. The germline V and J ends were trimmed by 5 bases and 8 bases, with 9 bases remaining between them. The CDR3 consists of 12 residues.